The rows below give T cell receptor beta chains drawn from one sample of a study of beta chain features in type 1 diabetes. Repertoires were generated with immunoSEQ multiplex PCR, while TCRdb's copy carries only in-frame clones and drops some. Here the sample spans around 300,000 clones, approximately 8% being singletons. Sequencing was carried out using central memory CD4+ T cells from blood. Every receptor here comes from a woman aged 18 to 35 in good health. CDR3s include the opening cysteine and the closing phenylalanine or tryptophan. Each record gives: clone size, J gene, V gene, D gene, CDR3 protein, CDR3 DNA. A D gene is named only where the DNA matches it firmly. Rows may omit the clone size; those that give it use once, few, many or a size class.

>-|TRBJ1-4|TRBV5-1|-
CASSLTGPGEKLFF
TGCGCCAGCAGCCTTACAGGTCCAGGCGAAAAACTGTTTTTT
>-|TRBJ1-1|TRBV11-2|-
CASSHLRPGLGTEAFF
TGTGCCAGCAGCCACCTCCGTCCGGGGTTAGGCACTGAAGCTTTCTTT
>-|TRBJ1-5|TRBV7-9|TRBD1
CASSSDRVNQPQHF
TGTGCCAGCAGCTCCGACAGGGTTAATCAGCCCCAGCATTTT
>-|TRBJ1-1|TRBV5-1|-
CASSSIQAVNTEAFF
TGCGCCAGCAGCTCTATACAGGCCGTGAACACTGAAGCTTTCTTT
>few|TRBJ1-2|TRBV30|-
CAWIRPASYGYTF
TGTGCCTGGATCAGGCCAGCGAGCTATGGCTACACCTTC
>-|TRBJ2-3|TRBV7-2|TRBD2
CASRGRELGDTQYF
TGTGCCAGCCGAGGGCGGGAGTTGGGAGATACGCAGTATTTT
>-|TRBJ2-1|TRBV6-5|-
CASSYPTPWGEQFF
TGTGCCAGCAGTTACCCAACCCCTTGGGGAGAGCAGTTCTTC
>few|TRBJ2-2|TRBV5-1|-
CASSLGVTGELFF
TGCGCCAGCAGCTTGGGAGTGACCGGGGAGCTGTTTTTT
>-|TRBJ2-1|TRBV30|-
CAWEQGGVRNEQFF
TGTGCCTGGGAACAGGGGGGGGTAAGGAATGAGCAGTTCTTC
>few|TRBJ1-4|TRBV4-2|TRBD1
CASSPRTGGETGEKLFF
TGTGCCAGCAGCCCGCGGACAGGGGGCGAGACCGGGGAAAAACTGTTTTTT
>few|TRBJ2-4|TRBV7-2|-
CASSFGTGQNIQYF
TGTGCCAGCAGCTTCGGCACAGGTCAAAACATTCAGTACTTC
>-|TRBJ1-4|TRBV5-1|TRBD1
CASRWGTGRTNEKLFF
TGCGCCAGCCGCTGGGGGACAGGAAGAACTAATGAAAAACTGTTTTTT
>few|TRBJ2-5|TRBV15|-
CATSPRGGETQYF
TGTGCCACCAGCCCCCGAGGGGGAGAGACCCAGTACTTC
>many|TRBJ1-1|TRBV19|-
CASNKGNTEAFF
TGTGCCAGTAATAAAGGGAACACTGAAGCTTTCTTT
>few|TRBJ1-2|TRBV7-2|-
CASSLAPRRGTYNYGYTF
TGTGCCAGCAGCTTAGCGCCTCGCAGGGGAACTTATAACTATGGCTACACCTTC
>few|TRBJ2-3|TRBV7-9|-
CASSLYSGTDTQYF
TGTGCCAGCAGCTTATATTCGGGTACAGATACGCAGTATTTT
>-|TRBJ2-7|TRBV7-3|-
CASSYAGVTYEQYF
TGTGCCAGCAGTTATGCCGGGGTGACCTACGAGCAGTACTTC
>-|TRBJ2-3|TRBV7-9|TRBD1
CASSLRDRGLDTQYF
TGTGCCAGCAGCCTCCGGGACAGGGGTCTAGATACGCAGTATTTT
>-|TRBJ2-7|TRBV7-2|-
CASGGGTGRHEQYF
TGTGCCAGCGGAGGGGGGACTGGGCGGCACGAGCAGTACTTC
>few|TRBJ2-1|TRBV5-4|TRBD2
CASSLGSSGSYNEQFF
TGTGCCAGCAGCTTGGGGTCTAGCGGCTCCTACAATGAGCAGTTCTTC
>-|TRBJ2-3|TRBV5-1|-
CASSPYGLDSPTDTQYF
TGCGCCAGCAGCCCCTACGGCCTAGACTCCCCCACAGATACGCAGTATTTT
>-|TRBJ2-3|TRBV5-1|-
CASNPGDTDTQYF
TGCGCCAGTAATCCAGGGGACACAGATACGCAGTATTTT
>few|TRBJ1-2|TRBV29-1|-
CSVPHKGGSLYGYTF
TGCAGCGTTCCCCACAAAGGTGGTAGTCTATATGGCTACACCTTC
>-|TRBJ2-7|TRBV5-6|-
CASSLGGFSYEQYF
TGTGCCAGCAGCTTGGGCGGGTTCTCCTACGAGCAGTACTTC
>-|TRBJ2-5|TRBV7-2|-
CASSPRTALKETQYF
TGTGCCAGCAGCCCGAGGACAGCCTTGAAAGAGACCCAGTACTTC
>few|TRBJ2-2|TRBV7-2|-
CASSPDGNTGELFF
TGTGCCAGCAGCCCTGACGGCAACACCGGGGAGCTGTTTTTT
>-|TRBJ1-2|TRBV9|-
CASSVDSTGGYGYTF
TGTGCCAGCAGCGTAGACTCGACGGGAGGCTATGGCTACACCTTC
>-|TRBJ2-3|TRBV7-3|-
CASSLTVRGPSTDTQYF
TGTGCCAGCAGCTTAACGGTCAGGGGACCTAGCACAGATACGCAGTATTTT
>few|TRBJ2-6|TRBV18|-
CASSPALSGAPTPSGANVLTF
TGTGCCAGCTCACCGGCCTTATCAGGGGCGCCGACCCCCTCTGGGGCCAACGTCCTGACTTTC
>many|TRBJ1-4|TRBV4-2|-
CASSQDSQLGRKKLFF
TGTGCCAGCAGCCAAGATTCGCAGCTTGGACGTAAAAAACTGTTTTTT
>few|TRBJ1-5|TRBV7-8|-
CASSLASEQPQHF
TGTGCCAGCAGCTTAGCGTCCGAGCAGCCCCAGCATTTT
>once|TRBJ1-1|TRBV7-2|-
CASSRMNRNTEAFF
TGTGCCAGCAGCCGGATGAACAGGAACACTGAAGCTTTCTTT